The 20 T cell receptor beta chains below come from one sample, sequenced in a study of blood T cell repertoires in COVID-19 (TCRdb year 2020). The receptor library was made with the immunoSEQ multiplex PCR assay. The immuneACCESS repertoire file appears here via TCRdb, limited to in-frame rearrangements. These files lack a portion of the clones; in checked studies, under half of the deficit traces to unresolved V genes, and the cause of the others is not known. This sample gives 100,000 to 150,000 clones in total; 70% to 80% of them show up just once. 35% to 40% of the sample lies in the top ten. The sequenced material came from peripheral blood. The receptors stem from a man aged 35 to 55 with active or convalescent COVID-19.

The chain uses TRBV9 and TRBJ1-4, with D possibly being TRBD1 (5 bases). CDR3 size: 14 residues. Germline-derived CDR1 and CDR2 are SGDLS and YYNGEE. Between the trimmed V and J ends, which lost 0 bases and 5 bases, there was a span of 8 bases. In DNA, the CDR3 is TGTGCCAGCAGCGTAGACAGGCAAAATGAAAAACTGTTTTTT. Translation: CASSVDRQNEKLFF. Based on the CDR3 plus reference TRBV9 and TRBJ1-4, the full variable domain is DSGVTQTPKHLITATGQRVTLRCSPRSGDLSVYWYQQSLDQGLQFLIQYYNGEERAKGNILERFSAQQFPDLHSELNLSSLELGDSALYFCASSVDRQNEKLFFGSGTQLSVL.

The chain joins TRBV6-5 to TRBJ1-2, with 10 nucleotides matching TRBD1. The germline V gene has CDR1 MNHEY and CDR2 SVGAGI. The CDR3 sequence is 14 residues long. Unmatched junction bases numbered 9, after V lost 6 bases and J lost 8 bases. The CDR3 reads CASRGFGTGVGYTF. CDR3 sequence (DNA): TGTGCCAGCAGGGGATTCGGGACAGGGGTAGGCTACACCTTC.

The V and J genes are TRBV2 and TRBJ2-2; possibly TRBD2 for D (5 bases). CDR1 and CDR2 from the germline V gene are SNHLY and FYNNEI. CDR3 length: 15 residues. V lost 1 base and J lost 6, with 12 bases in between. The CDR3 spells CASSEVGRSAGELFF. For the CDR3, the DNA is TGTGCCAGCAGTGAAGTGGGGAGAAGCGCCGGGGAGCTGTTTTTT.

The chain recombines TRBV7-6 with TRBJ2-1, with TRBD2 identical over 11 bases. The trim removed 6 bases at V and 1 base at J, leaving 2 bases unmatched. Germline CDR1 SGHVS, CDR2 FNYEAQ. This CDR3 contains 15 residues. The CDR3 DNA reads TGTGCCAGCAGAGGACTAGCGGGTTCCTACAATGAGCAGTTCTTC. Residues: CASRGLAGSYNEQFF.

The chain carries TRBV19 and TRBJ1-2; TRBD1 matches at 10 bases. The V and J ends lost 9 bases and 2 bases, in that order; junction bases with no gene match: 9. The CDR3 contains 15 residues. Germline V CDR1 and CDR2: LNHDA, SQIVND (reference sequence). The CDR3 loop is CASQKGDRGNYGYTF. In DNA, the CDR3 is TGTGCCAGCCAAAAAGGGGACAGGGGAAACTATGGCTACACCTTC.

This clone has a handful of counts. CDR3 DNA: TGTGCCAGCAGCCAAGATCCGGGGTCCTACGAGCAGTACTTC. Its protein is CASSQDPGSYEQYF. The rearrangement joins TRBV3-1 (or the pseudogene TRBV3-2) to TRBJ2-7, with a weak D call TRBD2 (5 bases). The CDR3 sequence is 14 residues long. Germline CDR1 and CDR2: LGHDT and YNNKEL (reference sequence). V was cut by 0 bases and J by 1 base, with 7 bases left in between.

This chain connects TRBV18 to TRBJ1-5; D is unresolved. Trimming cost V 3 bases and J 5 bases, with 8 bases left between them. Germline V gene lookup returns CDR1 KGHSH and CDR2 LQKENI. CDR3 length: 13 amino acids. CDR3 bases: TGTGCCAGCTCACCGAGGAGGGATCAGCCCCAGCATTTT. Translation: CASSPRRDQPQHF.

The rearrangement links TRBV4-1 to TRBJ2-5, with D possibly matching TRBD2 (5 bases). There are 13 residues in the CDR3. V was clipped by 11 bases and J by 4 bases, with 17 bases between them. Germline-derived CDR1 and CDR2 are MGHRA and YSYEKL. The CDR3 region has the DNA TGCGCCGCCGGGGTATTTTTGGGAGAGACCCAGTACTTC. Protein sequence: CAAGVFLGETQYF.

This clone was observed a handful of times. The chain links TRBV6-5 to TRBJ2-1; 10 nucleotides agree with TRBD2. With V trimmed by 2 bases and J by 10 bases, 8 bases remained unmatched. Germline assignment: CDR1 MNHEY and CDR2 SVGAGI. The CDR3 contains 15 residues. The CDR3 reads CASSYSLAGVGEQFF. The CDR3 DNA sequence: TGTGCCAGCAGTTACAGTCTAGCGGGAGTAGGGGAGCAGTTCTTC.

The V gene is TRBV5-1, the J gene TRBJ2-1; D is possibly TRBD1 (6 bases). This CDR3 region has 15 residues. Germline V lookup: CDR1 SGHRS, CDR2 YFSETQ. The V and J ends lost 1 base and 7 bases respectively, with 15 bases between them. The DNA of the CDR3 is TGCGCCAGCAGCTTGAGCCAGGGGCAAGGGAATGAGCAGTTCTTC. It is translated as CASSLSQGQGNEQFF.

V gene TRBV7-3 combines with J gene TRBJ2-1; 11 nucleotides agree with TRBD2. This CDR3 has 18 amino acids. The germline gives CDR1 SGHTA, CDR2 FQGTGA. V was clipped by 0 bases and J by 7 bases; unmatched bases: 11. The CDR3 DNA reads TGTGCCAGCAGCTTAACCGTCTCCACTAGCGGGAGAACTAATGAGCAGTTCTTC. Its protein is CASSLTVSTSGRTNEQFF.

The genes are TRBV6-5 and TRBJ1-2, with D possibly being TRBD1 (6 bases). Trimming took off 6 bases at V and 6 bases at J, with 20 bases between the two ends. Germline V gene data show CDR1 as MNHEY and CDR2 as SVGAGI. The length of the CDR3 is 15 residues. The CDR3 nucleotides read TGTGCCAGCAGCCCCGCGGGGGGGGCGCCGGATGGCTACACCTTC. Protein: CASSPAGGAPDGYTF.

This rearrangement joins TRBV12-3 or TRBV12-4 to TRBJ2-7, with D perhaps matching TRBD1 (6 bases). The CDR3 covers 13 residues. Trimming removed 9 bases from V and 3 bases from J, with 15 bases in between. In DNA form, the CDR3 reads TGTGCCAGTGCTTCCGGGACATTCTACGAGCAGTACTTC. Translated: CASASGTFYEQYF.

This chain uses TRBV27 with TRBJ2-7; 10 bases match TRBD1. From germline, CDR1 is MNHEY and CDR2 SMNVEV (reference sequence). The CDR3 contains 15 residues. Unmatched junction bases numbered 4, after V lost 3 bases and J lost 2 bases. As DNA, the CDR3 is TGTGCCAGCAGTTTGTTGGGACAGGGGACCTACGAGCAGTACTTC. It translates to CASSLLGQGTYEQYF.

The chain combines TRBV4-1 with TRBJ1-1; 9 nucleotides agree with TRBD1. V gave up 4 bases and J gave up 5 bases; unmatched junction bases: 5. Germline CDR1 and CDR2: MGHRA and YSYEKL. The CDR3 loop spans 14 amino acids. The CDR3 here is CASSRSGTGTEAFF. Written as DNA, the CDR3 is TGCGCCAGCAGCCGGTCCGGGACAGGGACTGAAGCTTTCTTT.

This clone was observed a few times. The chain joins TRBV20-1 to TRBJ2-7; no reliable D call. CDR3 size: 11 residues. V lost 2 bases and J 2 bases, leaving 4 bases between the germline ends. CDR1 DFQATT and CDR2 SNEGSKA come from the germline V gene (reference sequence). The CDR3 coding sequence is TGCAGTGCTAGACAGACCTACGAGCAGTACTTC. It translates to CSARQTYEQYF.

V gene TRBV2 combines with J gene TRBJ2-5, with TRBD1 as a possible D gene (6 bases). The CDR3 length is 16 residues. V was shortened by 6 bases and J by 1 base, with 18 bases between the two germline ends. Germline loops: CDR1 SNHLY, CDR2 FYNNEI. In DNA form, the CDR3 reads TGTGCCAGCAGATATACTGGACAGTTAACCCAAGAGACCCAGTACTTC. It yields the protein CASRYTGQLTQETQYF. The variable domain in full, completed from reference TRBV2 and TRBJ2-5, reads EPEVTQTPSHQVTQMGQEVILRCVPISNHLYFYWYRQILGQKVEFLVSFYNNEISEKSEIFDDQFSVERPDGSNFTLKIRSTKLEDSAMYFCASRYTGQLTQETQYFGPGTRLLVL.

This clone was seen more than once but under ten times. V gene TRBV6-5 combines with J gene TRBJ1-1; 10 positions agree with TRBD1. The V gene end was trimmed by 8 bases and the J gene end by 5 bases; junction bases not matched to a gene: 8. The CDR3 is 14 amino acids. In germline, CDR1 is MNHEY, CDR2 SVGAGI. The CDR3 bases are TGTGCCAGCCTTCGACAGGGGGCTTATACTGAAGCTTTCTTT. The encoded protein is CASLRQGAYTEAFF.

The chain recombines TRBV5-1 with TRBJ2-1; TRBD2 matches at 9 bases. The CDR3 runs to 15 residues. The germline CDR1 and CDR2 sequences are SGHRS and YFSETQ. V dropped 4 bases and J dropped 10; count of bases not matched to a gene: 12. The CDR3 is CASSPGAGGPGEQFF. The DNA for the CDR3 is TGCGCCAGCAGCCCGGGAGCGGGGGGCCCCGGGGAGCAGTTCTTC.

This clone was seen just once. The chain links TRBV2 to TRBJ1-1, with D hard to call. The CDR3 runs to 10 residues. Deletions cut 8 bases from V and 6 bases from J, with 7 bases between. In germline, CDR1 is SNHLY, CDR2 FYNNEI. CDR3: CASWRAEAFF. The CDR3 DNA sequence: TGTGCCAGCTGGAGGGCTGAAGCTTTCTTT.